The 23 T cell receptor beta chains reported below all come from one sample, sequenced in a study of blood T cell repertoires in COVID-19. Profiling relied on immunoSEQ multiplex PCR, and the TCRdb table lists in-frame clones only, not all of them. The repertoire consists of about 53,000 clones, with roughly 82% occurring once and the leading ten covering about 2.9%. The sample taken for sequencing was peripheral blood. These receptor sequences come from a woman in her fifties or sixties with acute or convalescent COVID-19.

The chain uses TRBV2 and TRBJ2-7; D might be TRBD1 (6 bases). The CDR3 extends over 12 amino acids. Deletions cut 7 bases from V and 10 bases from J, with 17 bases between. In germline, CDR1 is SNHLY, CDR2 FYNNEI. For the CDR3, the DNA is TGTGCCAGCAAGGCAGGGGCACCCACCCAGTACTTC. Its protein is CASKAGAPTQYF.

The CDR3 sequence: CASSLDSDSLHEQFF. The DNA of the CDR3 is TGTGCCAGCAGCTTAGACTCGGACTCCCTCCATGAGCAGTTCTTC. V gene TRBV11-2 combines with J gene TRBJ2-1; tentative D call: TRBD2 (5 bases). Trimming cost V 0 bases and J 8 bases, with 14 bases left between them. Germline CDR1 reads SGHAT; CDR2 reads FQNNGV. The CDR3 runs 15 residues.

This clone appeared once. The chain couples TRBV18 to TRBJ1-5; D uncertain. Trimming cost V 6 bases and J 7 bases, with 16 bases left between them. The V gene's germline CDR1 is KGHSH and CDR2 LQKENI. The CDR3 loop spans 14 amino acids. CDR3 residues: CASSPSGRLQPQHF. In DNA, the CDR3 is TGTGCCAGCTCCCCCTCTGGCAGGCTACAGCCCCAGCATTTT.

CDR3 sequence: CATSDPPGQGAGANVLTF. The CDR3 DNA reads TGTGCCACCAGTGATCCTCCGGGACAGGGAGCTGGGGCCAACGTCCTGACTTTC. The V gene is TRBV24-1, the J gene TRBJ2-6; 9 nucleotides match TRBD1. This CDR3 contains 18 residues. Germline lookup yields CDR1 KGHDR and CDR2 SFDVKD. The J segment lost 2 bases and the V segment lost 3 bases, leaving 7 bases of the junction unmatched.

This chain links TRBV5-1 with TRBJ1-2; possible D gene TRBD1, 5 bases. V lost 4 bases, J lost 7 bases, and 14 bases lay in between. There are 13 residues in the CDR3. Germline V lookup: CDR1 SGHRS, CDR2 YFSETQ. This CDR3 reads CASSPSDSSGYTF. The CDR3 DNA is TGCGCCAGCAGCCCGAGTGACAGCTCTGGCTACACCTTC.

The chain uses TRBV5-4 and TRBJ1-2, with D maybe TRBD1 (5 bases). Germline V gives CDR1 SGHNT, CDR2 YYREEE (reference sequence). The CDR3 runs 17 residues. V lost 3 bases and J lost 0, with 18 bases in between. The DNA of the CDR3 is TGTGCCAGCAGCTCTATGACAGATAGAAGATCTAACTATGGCTACACCTTC. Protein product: CASSSMTDRRSNYGYTF.

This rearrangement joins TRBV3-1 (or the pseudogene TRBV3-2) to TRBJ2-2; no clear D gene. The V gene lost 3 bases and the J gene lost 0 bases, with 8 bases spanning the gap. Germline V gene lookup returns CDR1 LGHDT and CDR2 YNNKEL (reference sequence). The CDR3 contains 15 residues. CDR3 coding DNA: TGTGCCAGCAGCCACAGTCGGGCGAACACCGGGGAGCTGTTTTTT. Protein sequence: CASSHSRANTGELFF.

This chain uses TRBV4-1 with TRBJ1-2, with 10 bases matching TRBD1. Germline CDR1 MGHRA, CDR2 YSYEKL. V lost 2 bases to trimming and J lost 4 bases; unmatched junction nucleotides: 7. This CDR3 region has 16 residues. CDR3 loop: CASSQRTGDRGYGYTF. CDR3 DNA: TGCGCCAGCAGCCAACGCACCGGGGACAGGGGCTATGGCTACACCTTC.

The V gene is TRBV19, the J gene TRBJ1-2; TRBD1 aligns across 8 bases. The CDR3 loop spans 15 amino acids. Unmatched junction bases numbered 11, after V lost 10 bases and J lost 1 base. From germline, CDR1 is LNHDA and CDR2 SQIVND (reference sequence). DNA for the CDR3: TGTGCCACCAACCCGGGGACAGGAATTAACTATGGCTACACCTTC. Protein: CATNPGTGINYGYTF.

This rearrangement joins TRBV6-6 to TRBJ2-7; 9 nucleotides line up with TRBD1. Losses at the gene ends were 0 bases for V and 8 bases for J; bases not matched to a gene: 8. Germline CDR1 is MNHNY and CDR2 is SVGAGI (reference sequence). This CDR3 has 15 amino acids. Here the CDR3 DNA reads TGTGCCAGCAGTTACTCGGGTCGGACAGGGGAGAAGCAGTACTTC. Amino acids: CASSYSGRTGEKQYF.

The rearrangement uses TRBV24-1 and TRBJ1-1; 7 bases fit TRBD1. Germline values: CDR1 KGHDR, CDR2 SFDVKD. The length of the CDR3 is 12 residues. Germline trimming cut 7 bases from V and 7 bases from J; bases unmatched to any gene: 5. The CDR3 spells CATSRTGYEAFF. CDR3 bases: TGTGCCACCAGCCGGACAGGATATGAAGCTTTCTTT.

CDR3 loop: CASSLGLAGGPSFHYEQYF. As DNA, the CDR3 is TGCGCCAGCAGCTTGGGACTAGCGGGAGGGCCCTCATTTCACTACGAGCAGTACTTC. This chain connects TRBV5-1 to TRBJ2-7; TRBD2 agrees at 14 bases. Per the germline V gene, CDR1 is SGHRS and CDR2 is YFSETQ. This CDR3 is 19 amino acids long. J gave up 3 bases and V 0 bases, and 11 bases lay outside the gene matches.

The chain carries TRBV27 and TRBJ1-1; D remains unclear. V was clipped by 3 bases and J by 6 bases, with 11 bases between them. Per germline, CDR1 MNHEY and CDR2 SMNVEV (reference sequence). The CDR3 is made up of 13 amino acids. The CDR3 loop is CASSFAWSAEAFF. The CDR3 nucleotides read TGTGCCAGCAGTTTCGCGTGGTCGGCTGAAGCTTTCTTT.

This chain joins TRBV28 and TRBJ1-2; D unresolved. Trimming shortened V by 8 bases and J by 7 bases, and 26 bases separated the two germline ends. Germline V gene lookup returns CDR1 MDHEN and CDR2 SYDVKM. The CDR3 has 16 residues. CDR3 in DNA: TGTGCCAGCTCCTATCCGAGGGCGCCTTTCGAGGGTGGCTACACCTTC. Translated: CASSYPRAPFEGGYTF.

The chain's CDR3 is CASSSPTGGNNEQFF. CDR3 bases: TGTGCCAGCAGCTCCCCGACAGGGGGGAACAATGAGCAGTTCTTC. J is TRBJ2-1 and V is TRBV7-3; 9 bases agree with TRBD1. Germline V gene sequence: CDR1 SGHTA, CDR2 FQGTGA. Unmatched junction bases numbered 6, after V lost 4 bases and J lost 5 bases. The CDR3 is 15 residues long.

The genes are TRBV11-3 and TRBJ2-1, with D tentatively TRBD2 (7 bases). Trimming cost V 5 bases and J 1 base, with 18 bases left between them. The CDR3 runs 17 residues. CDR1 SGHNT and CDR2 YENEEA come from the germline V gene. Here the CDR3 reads CASSRGGGTKSYNEQFF. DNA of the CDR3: TGTGCCAGCAGCCGAGGGGGGGGGACTAAATCCTACAATGAGCAGTTCTTC. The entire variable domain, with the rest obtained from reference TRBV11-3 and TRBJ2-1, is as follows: EAGVVQSPRYKIIEKKQPVAFWCNPISGHNTLYWYLQNLGQGPELLIRYENEEAVDDSQLPKDRFSAERLKGVDSTLKIQPAELGDSAVYLCASSRGGGTKSYNEQFFGPGTRLTVL.

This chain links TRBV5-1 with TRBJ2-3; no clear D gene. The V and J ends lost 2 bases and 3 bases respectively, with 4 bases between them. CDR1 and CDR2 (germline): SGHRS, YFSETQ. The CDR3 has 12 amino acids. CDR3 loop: CASSFLTDTQYF. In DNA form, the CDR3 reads TGCGCCAGCAGCTTTCTAACAGATACGCAGTATTTT.

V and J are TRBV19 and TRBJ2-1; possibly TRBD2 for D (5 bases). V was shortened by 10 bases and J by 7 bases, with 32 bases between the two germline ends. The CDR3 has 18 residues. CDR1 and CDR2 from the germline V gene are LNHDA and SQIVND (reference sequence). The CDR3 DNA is TGTGCCAAACTCAAGTCGGGAAGGTGGAGGTTGGGTAATAATGAGCAGTTCTTC. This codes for CAKLKSGRWRLGNNEQFF.

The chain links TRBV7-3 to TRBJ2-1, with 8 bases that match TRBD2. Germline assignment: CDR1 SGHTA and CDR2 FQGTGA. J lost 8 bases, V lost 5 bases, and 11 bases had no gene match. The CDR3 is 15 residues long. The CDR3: CASSRLGTSSDEQFF. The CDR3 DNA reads TGTGCCAGCAGCCGCCTCGGGACTAGTTCCGATGAGCAGTTCTTC.

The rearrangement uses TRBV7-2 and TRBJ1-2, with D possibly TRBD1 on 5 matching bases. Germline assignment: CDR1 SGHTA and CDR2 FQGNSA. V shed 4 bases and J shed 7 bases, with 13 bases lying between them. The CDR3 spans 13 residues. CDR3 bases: TGTGCCAGCAGCTCAAATCAGGGTGGTGGCTACACCTTC. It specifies CASSSNQGGGYTF.

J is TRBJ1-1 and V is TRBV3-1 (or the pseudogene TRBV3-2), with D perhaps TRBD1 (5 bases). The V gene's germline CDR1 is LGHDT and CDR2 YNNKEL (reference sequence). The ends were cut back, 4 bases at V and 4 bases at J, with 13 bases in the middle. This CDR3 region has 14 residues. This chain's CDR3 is CASSPLRGGTEAFF. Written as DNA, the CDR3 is TGTGCCAGCAGCCCTCTACGGGGGGGCACTGAAGCTTTCTTT.

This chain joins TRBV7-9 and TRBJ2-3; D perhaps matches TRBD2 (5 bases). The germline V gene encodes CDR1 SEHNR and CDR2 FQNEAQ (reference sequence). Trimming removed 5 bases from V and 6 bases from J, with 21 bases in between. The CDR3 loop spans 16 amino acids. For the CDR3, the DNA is TGTGCCAGCAGCATCCCCCCTCGACTACAATTGGATACGCAGTATTTT. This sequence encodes CASSIPPRLQLDTQYF.

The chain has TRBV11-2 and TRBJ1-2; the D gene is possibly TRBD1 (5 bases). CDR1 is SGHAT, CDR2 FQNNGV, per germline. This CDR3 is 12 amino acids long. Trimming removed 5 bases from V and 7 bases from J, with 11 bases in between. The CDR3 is CASSPGGSGYTF. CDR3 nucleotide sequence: TGTGCCAGCAGCCCCGGGGGAAGTGGCTACACCTTC.